Reported below is one T cell receptor (beta chain). Its antigen target is currently unknown. The input lacks base qualities; no much larger clone sits a single base away. Library generation was performed with the immunoSEQ multiplex PCR assay. TCRdb's version of the immuneACCESS table is confined to in-frame rearrangements and falls short of the full clone set. An unresolved V gene accounts for under half of the shortfall where checked; the remainder is of unknown origin. In all, the sample holds about 99,000 clones, and about 95% of those were seen once. The leading ten clones occupy 0.2% to 0.25% of the sample. This sample was included in a study of technical replicates of blood from a few donors (dated by TCRdb to the late 2010s). Taken from the germline V gene, the CDR1 and CDR2 loops are SGHVS and FQNEAQ. CDR3 length: 16 amino acids, cysteine to phenylalanine. Here the CDR3 DNA is all that survives: 48 bases in frame from base 1. V is trimmed back by 1 base and J by 7 bases, and the junction contains 7 bases that no gene match accounts for.

The sequenced sample was T cells isolated from PBMCs. The sequence was collected from a human donor in good health. The chain is made from TRBV7-8 and TRBJ2-3; 11 central nucleotides agree with TRBD2. Read as DNA, the sequence is TGTGCCAGCAGCTTAGGAGTTAGCGGGGGGGTATATACGCAGTATTTT. Translated, it reads CASSLGVSGGVYTQYF.